This TCR beta chain emerged from a study of glioma-infiltrating T cells. Amplification of TCR alpha and beta CDR3 regions from RNA used iRepertoire nested multiplex PCR. TCRdb reanalysed the multiplex PCR reads using MiXCR and keeps one entry per CDR3 protein. The sample has about 180,000 distinct CDR3 sequences, around 40% seen once. This clonotype has a count of ten or more. The germline gives CDR1 MNHNS, CDR2 SASEGT. The ends were cut back, 3 bases at V and 0 bases at J, with 9 bases in the middle. This CDR3 is 15 amino acids long. Sequenced material: glioma tissue, nonneoplastic brain tissue, or PBMCs (not recorded which). This clonotype originated in a human donor with low-grade glioma or glioblastoma, undergoing nonglioma brain surgery, or in good health (not recorded which). This chain connects TRBV6-1 to TRBJ2-1, with D tentatively TRBD1 (5 bases). CDR3 bases: TGTGCCAGCAGTGAGTCAGGGCGCTCCTACAATGAGCAGTTCTTC. Translated: CASSESGRSYNEQFF.